This record concerns one T cell receptor (beta chain) sequence. Its specificity is not known. The entry originates in a study of cytomegalovirus exposure and HLA in healthy donors. Study outcomes and limitations: In a later analysis, common viral pathogens appeared linked to several of the most significant clusters.

This PCR relied on a set of 60 Vbeta primers and 13 Jbeta primers. Profiled with immunoSEQ multiplex PCR; TCRdb holds only in-frame clones, not every one. Of some 150,000 clones listed, 65% to 85% are singletons. CDR1 is SGHTA and CDR2 is FQGNSA in the germline V gene. The CDR3 length is 16 residues. V was clipped by 1 base and J by 5 bases; unmatched bases: 9. Material for sequencing was PBMCs. The sequence derives from a woman aged 40 to 50 in good health and CMV-seropositive. The gene calls are TRBV7-2 and TRBJ2-5, with TRBD2 matching over 8 bases. The CDR3 here is CASSLGGGGPRETQYF. CDR3 sequence (DNA): TGTGCCAGCAGCTTAGGAGGCGGGGGGCCCAGGGAGACCCAGTACTTC.